The TCR beta chain described here comes from a study of blood T cell repertoires in COVID-19. About the study: COVID-19 samples collected from the United States, Italy and Spain covered acute and convalescent phases.

Germline loops: CDR1 SNHLY, CDR2 FYNNEI. The CDR3 contains 15 residues. V dropped 6 bases and J dropped 3 bases, with 15 bases sitting between them. TCRdb's copy holds only in-frame clones and misses some; the assay was immunoSEQ multiplex PCR. The table has about 71,000 clones, around 84% seen once. There are a few counts of this clone. The receptor comes from a man aged 50-60 years with active COVID-19. The chain employs TRBV2 and TRBJ1-5; D unclear. What was sequenced was peripheral blood. Here the CDR3 DNA reads TGTGCCAGCAGCCTTGAGGGCCTTCCCAATCAGCCCCAGCATTTT. It translates to CASSLEGLPNQPQHF. Full variable domain (rest looked up from reference TRBV2 and TRBJ1-5): EPEVTQTPSHQVTQMGQEVILRCVPISNHLYFYWYRQILGQKVEFLVSFYNNEISEKSEIFDDQFSVERPDGSNFTLKIRSTKLEDSAMYFCASSLEGLPNQPQHFGDGTRLSIL.